One sample yielded the 18 T cell receptor beta chains listed below, sequenced in a study of STAT5B mutations in CD4+ large granular lymphocyte leukemia (dated by TCRdb to between 2020 and 2023). Library preparation was by the immunoSEQ multiplex PCR assay. In its TCRdb copy, this immuneACCESS table keeps in-frame sequences only and misses some clones. Where compared with another copy, unresolved V genes explain less than half of these, and the others have no known cause. The sample records fewer than 45,000 clones, about 86% of which are singletons. 2.6% of the sample is in the top ten clones. The sample was CD4+ T cells from blood buffy coats. The source is a human donor in good health.

The genes are TRBV28 and TRBJ2-1, with D possibly matching TRBD2 (5 bases). Trimming cost V 2 bases and J 1 base, with 9 bases left between them. The CDR3 is 15 residues long. Germline-derived CDR1 and CDR2 are MDHEN and SYDVKM. CDR3 loop: CASSLGGGSYNEQFF. The CDR3 DNA reads as TGTGCCAGCAGTTTAGGAGGAGGATCCTACAATGAGCAGTTCTTC. Full variable domain (missing parts from reference TRBV28 and TRBJ2-1): DVKVTQSSRYLVKRTGEKVFLECVQDMDHENMFWYRQDPGLGLRLIYFSYDVKMKEKGDIPEGYSVSREKKERFSLILESASTNQTSMYLCASSLGGGSYNEQFFGPGTRLTVL.

V and J are TRBV7-2 and TRBJ1-1; no clear D gene. The CDR3 has 15 amino acids. CDR1 SGHTA and CDR2 FQGNSA come from the germline V gene. V shed 2 bases and J shed 1 base, with 11 bases lying between them. CDR3 loop: CASSLLLPPNTEAFF. Written as DNA, the CDR3 is TGTGCCAGCAGCTTATTGCTCCCTCCGAACACTGAAGCTTTCTTT.

As DNA, the CDR3 is TGTGCCAGCAGTTCCGGGTATGACCAAACAGAGACCCAGTACTTC. It codes for CASSSGYDQTETQYF. The chain combines TRBV28 with TRBJ2-5; D uncertain. The CDR3 loop spans 15 amino acids. Germline CDR1 and CDR2: MDHEN and SYDVKM. The V gene lost 4 bases and the J gene lost 4 bases, with 16 bases spanning the gap. Complete variable domain (other parts from reference TRBV28 and TRBJ2-5): DVKVTQSSRYLVKRTGEKVFLECVQDMDHENMFWYRQDPGLGLRLIYFSYDVKMKEKGDIPEGYSVSREKKERFSLILESASTNQTSMYLCASSSGYDQTETQYFGPGTRLLVL.

This clone was picked up a small number of times. This chain connects TRBV20-1 to TRBJ1-1; D remains unclear. The V end lost 3 bases, the J end lost 0 bases, and 2 bases lay between the germline ends. This CDR3 has 11 amino acids. Germline V gene sequence: CDR1 DFQATT, CDR2 SNEGSKA (reference sequence). The CDR3 region is CSARVNTEAFF. The CDR3 nucleotides read TGCAGTGCTAGGGTGAACACTGAAGCTTTCTTT.

The rearrangement uses TRBV10-1 and TRBJ1-3, with TRBD1 as a possible D gene (5 bases). The V gene's germline CDR1 is WNHNN and CDR2 SYGVQD (reference sequence). The CDR3 totals 15 residues. The CDR3 region has the DNA TGCGTCCCCGCGCTAAACAGGTCATTTGGAAACACCATATATTTT. It translates to CVPALNRSFGNTIYF.

The rearrangement links TRBV2 to TRBJ2-2; 8 nucleotides agree with TRBD1. Germline CDR1 is SNHLY and CDR2 is FYNNEI. The CDR3 is 14 residues long. Unmatched junction bases numbered 1, after V lost 6 bases and J lost 1 base. This CDR3 is CASRDRENTGELFF. The CDR3 DNA is TGTGCCAGCAGGGACAGGGAGAACACCGGGGAGCTGTTTTTT. Full variable domain (remainder filled in from reference TRBV2 and TRBJ2-2): EPEVTQTPSHQVTQMGQEVILRCVPISNHLYFYWYRQILGQKVEFLVSFYNNEISEKSEIFDDQFSVERPDGSNFTLKIRSTKLEDSAMYFCASRDRENTGELFFGEGSRLTVL.

The rearrangement joins TRBV7-9 to TRBJ1-2; D is unclear. V shed 5 bases and J shed 0 bases, with 7 bases lying between them. CDR1 and CDR2 (germline): SEHNR, FQNEAQ (reference sequence). The CDR3 covers 13 residues. CDR3 bases: TGTGCCAGCAGCCCGCTCCCTAACTATGGCTACACCTTC. Protein: CASSPLPNYGYTF.

The chain couples TRBV11-2 to TRBJ2-2; unclear D gene. Per germline, CDR1 SGHAT and CDR2 FQNNGV. The V end lost 6 bases, the J end lost 1 base, and 6 bases lay between the germline ends. This CDR3 contains 13 residues. CDR3: CASSYQNTGELFF. The CDR3 DNA reads as TGTGCCAGCAGTTACCAGAACACCGGGGAGCTGTTTTTT.

V and J are TRBV7-9 and TRBJ1-2; 7 nucleotides align to TRBD1. Per germline, CDR1 SEHNR and CDR2 FQNEAQ (reference sequence). V trimming: 5 bases; J trimming: 5 bases; junction bases outside the gene matches: 5. CDR3 length: 13 residues. CDR3 nucleotides: TGTGCCAGCAGCCTATTGACAGGGTATGGCTACACCTTC. It is translated as CASSLLTGYGYTF.

The chain is built from TRBV28 and TRBJ1-4; no clear D. From germline, CDR1 is MDHEN and CDR2 SYDVKM. CDR3 length: 13 amino acids. Trimming cost V 8 bases and J 7 bases, with 14 bases left between them. The CDR3 reads CASRNGGGEKLFF. The CDR3 DNA sequence: TGTGCCAGCCGGAACGGAGGAGGTGAAAAACTGTTTTTT.

The rearrangement joins TRBV9 to TRBJ2-3; tentatively, D is TRBD2 (6 bases). The CDR3 covers 16 residues. Trimming took 0 bases from V and 2 from J, leaving 13 bases between them. CDR1 and CDR2 (germline): SGDLS, YYNGEE. Here the CDR3 reads CASSVDGGAATDTQYF. For the CDR3, the DNA is TGTGCCAGCAGCGTAGATGGAGGGGCGGCCACAGATACGCAGTATTTT.

The gene calls are TRBV7-2 and TRBJ2-1, with D perhaps matching TRBD2 (5 bases). This CDR3 spans 13 amino acids. The V gene lost 10 bases and the J gene lost 9 bases, with 19 bases spanning the gap. The germline V gene encodes CDR1 SGHTA and CDR2 FQGNSA. The CDR3 protein is CATTPSPAVEQFF. DNA for the CDR3: TGTGCCACCACACCTTCCCCAGCGGTTGAGCAGTTCTTC. Variable domain in full (rest from reference TRBV7-2 and TRBJ2-1): GAGVSQSPSNKVTEKGKDVELRCDPISGHTALYWYRQSLGQGLEFLIYFQGNSAPDKSGLPSDRFSAERTGGSVSTLTIQRTQQEDSAVYLCATTPSPAVEQFFGPGTRLTVL.

This clone has a single count. This chain connects TRBV30 to TRBJ2-7; D may be TRBD2 (6 bases). V was shortened by 2 bases and J by 6 bases, with 14 bases between the two germline ends. This CDR3 spans 13 amino acids. Germline V gene data show CDR1 as GTSNPN and CDR2 as SVGIG (reference sequence). CDR3 sequence (DNA): TGTGCCTGGAGTATGGGACTTCCCAGCGAGCAGTACTTC. Protein product: CAWSMGLPSEQYF.

This chain links TRBV6-1 with TRBJ2-2, with TRBD2 matching over 13 bases. The ends lost 4 bases at V and 5 bases at J; junction bases unmatched: 4. CDR3 size: 16 residues. The V gene's germline CDR1 is MNHNS and CDR2 SASEGT. Here the CDR3 reads CASSAGLAGVTGELFF. The CDR3 DNA follows: TGTGCCAGCAGTGCTGGACTAGCGGGAGTGACCGGGGAGCTGTTTTTT.

This clone was seen just once. V and J are TRBV6-1 and TRBJ2-7; D ambiguous. The CDR3 loop spans 15 amino acids. With 3 bases removed from V and 3 bases from J, the gap between germline ends came to 15 bases. CDR1 is MNHNS, CDR2 SASEGT, per germline. As DNA, the CDR3 is TGTGCCAGCAGTGATGTCGGCAGAGTTCGCTACGAGCAGTACTTC. It is translated as CASSDVGRVRYEQYF.

The V and J genes are TRBV10-1 and TRBJ2-5; no clear D. Germline V gene lookup returns CDR1 WNHNN and CDR2 SYGVQD (reference sequence). V was trimmed by 1 base and J by 3 bases, leaving 9 bases between them. CDR3 length equals 14 residues. The CDR3 DNA sequence: TGCGCCAGCAGTGAGTTTGTATGGGAAGAGACCCAGTACTTC. Protein sequence: CASSEFVWEETQYF.

The rearrangement links TRBV5-6 to TRBJ2-1; unclear D gene. V was trimmed by 2 bases and J by 12 bases, leaving 15 bases between them. The germline CDR1 and CDR2 sequences are SGHDT and YYEEEE. The CDR3 length is 13 residues. CDR3 sequence (DNA): TGTGCCAGCAGCTTCGGTGATAGCCGGCGGCAGTTCTTC. It is translated as CASSFGDSRRQFF.

J is TRBJ2-3 and V is TRBV7-2; TRBD2 agrees at 7 bases. This CDR3 is built from 14 residues. J gave up 3 bases and V 4 bases, and 4 bases lay outside the gene matches. The germline V gene encodes CDR1 SGHTA and CDR2 FQGNSA. The CDR3 region is CASSSRTRTDTQYF. The CDR3, as DNA: TGTGCCAGCAGCTCCAGGACTAGAACAGATACGCAGTATTTT.